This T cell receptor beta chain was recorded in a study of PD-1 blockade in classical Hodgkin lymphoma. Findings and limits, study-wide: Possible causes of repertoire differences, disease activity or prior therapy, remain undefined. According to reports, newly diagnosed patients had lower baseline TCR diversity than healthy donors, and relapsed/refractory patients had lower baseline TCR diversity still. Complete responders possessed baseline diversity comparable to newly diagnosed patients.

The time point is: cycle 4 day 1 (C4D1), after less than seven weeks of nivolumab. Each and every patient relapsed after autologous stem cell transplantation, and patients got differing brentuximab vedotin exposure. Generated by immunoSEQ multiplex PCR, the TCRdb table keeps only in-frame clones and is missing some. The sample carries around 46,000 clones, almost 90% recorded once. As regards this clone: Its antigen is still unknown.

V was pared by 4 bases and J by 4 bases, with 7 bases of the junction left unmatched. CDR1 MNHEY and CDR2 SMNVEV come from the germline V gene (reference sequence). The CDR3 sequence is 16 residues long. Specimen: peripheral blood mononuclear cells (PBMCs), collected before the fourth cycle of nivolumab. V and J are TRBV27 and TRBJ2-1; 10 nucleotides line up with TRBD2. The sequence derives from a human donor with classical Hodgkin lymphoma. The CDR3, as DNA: TGTGCCAGCAGTTCCCAGCGGGAGGGCCAATACAATGAGCAGTTCTTC. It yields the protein CASSSQREGQYNEQFF.